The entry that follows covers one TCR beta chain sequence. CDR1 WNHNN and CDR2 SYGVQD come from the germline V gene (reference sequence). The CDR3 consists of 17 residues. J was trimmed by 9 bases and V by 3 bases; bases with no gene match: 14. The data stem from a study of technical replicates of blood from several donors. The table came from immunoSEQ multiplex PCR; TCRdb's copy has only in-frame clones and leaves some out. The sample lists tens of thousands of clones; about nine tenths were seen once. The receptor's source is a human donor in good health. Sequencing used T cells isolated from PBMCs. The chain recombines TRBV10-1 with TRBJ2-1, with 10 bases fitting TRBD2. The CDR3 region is CASSEGSGVAGGFEQFF. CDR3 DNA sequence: TGCGCCAGCAGTGAAGGGTCGGGGGTAGCGGGAGGATTTGAGCAGTTCTTC.